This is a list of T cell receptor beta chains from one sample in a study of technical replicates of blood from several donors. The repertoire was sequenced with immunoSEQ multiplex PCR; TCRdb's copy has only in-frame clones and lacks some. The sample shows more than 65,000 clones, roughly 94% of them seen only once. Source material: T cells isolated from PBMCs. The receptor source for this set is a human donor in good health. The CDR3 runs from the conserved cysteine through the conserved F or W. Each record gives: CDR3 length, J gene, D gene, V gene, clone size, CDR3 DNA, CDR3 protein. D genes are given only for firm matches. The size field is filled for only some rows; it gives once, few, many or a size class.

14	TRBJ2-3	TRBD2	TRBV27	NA	TGTGCCAGCGGGACTAGCGGGAGCACAGATACGCAGTATTTT	CASGTSGSTDTQYF
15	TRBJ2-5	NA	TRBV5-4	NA	TGTGCCAGCAGCTTCAAGGGGGACCTGCCAGAGACCCAGTACTTC	CASSFKGDLPETQYF
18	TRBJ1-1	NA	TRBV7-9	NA	TGTGCCAGCAGCACGATTATAAAAGGGGACTCAACCCAGAAAGGAGCTTTCTTT	CASSTIIKGDSTQKGAFF
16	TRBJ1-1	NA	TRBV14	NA	TGTGCCAGCAGCCAGGTAACAACAATCCGAACGACTGAAGCTTTCTTT	CASSQVTTIRTTEAFF
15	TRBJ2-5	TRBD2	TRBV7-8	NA	TGTGCCAGCAGCTTAATGGGACTAGCCCAAGAGACCCAGTACTTC	CASSLMGLAQETQYF
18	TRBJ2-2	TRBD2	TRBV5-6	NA	TGTGCCAGCAGCTCAAGATACGGGACTAGCGGGGGGCCCGGGGAGCTGTTTTTT	CASSSRYGTSGGPGELFF
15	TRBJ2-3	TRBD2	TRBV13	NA	TGTGCCAGCAGCTTAGCAGCGGGGGGGACAGATACGCAGTATTTT	CASSLAAGGTDTQYF
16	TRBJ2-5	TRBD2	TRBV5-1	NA	TGCGCCAGCAGCTTGGCGGTAGCGGGAACCCAAGAGACCCAGTACTTC	CASSLAVAGTQETQYF
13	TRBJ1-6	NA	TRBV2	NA	TGTGCCAGCAGTGTTGAGGGAAGCTCACCCCTCCACTTT	CASSVEGSSPLHF
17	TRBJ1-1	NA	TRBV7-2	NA	TGTGCCAGCAGCAGGTCCAGGGGTGGGAAAGGGGTCACTGAAGCTTTCTTT	CASSRSRGGKGVTEAFF
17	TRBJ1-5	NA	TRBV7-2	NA	TGTGCCAGCAGCTTTATGGACAGTGGATATAGCAATCAGCCCCAGCATTTT	CASSFMDSGYSNQPQHF
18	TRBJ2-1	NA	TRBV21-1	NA	TGTGCCAGCAGCATTCCTTTGCCGGGAGGGCCGAAGGACAATGAGCAGTTCTTC	CASSIPLPGGPKDNEQFF
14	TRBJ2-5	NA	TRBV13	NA	TGTGCCAGCAGCTTAGGCGAGAGGAAAGAGACCCAGTACTTC	CASSLGERKETQYF
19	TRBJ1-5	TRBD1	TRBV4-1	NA	TGCGCCAGCAGCCAAGGGACAGGGGGAGATTTTGCGCGCAATCAGCCCCAGCATTTT	CASSQGTGGDFARNQPQHF
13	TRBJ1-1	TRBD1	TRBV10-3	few	TGTGCCATCACCCGGGACAGGAACACTGAAGCTTTCTTT	CAITRDRNTEAFF
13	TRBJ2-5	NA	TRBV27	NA	TGTGCCAGCAGTTGGAGACAGGAAGAGACCCAGTACTTC	CASSWRQEETQYF
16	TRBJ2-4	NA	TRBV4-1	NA	TGCGCCAGCAGCCAAGAAGGGGCGTTAGCCAAAAACATTCAGTACTTC	CASSQEGALAKNIQYF
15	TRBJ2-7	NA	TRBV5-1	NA	TGCGCCAGCAGCTTGGCACCAAACAGGGACTACGAGCAGTACTTC	CASSLAPNRDYEQYF
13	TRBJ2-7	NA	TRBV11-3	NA	TGTGCCAGCAGCCCCCACAGGGTCTACGAGCAGTACTTC	CASSPHRVYEQYF
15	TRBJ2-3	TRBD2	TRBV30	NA	TGTGCCTGGAGTCGGACTAGCGGGTTCACAGATACGCAGTATTTT	CAWSRTSGFTDTQYF
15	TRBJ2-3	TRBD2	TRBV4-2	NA	TGTGCCAGCAGCCAAGCTAGCGGGGGCACAGATACGCAGTATTTT	CASSQASGGTDTQYF
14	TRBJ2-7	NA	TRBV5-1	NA	TGCGCCAGCAGCTCGTCGCGGGGGCCGGGGGAGCAGTACTTC	CASSSSRGPGEQYF
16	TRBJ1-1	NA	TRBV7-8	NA	TGTGCCAGCAGCTTATCCCCAGGGATTTTCAACACTGAAGCTTTCTTT	CASSLSPGIFNTEAFF
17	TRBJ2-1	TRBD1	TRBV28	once	TGTGCCAGCAGTTTATCGGGATTACAGGGGAAAAACAATGAGCAGTTCTTC	CASSLSGLQGKNNEQFF
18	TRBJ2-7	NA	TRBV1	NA	TGCACCAGCAGCCATCGGACTAGCGGGCCCGATAACTCCTACGAGCAGTACTTC	CTSSHRTSGPDNSYEQYF
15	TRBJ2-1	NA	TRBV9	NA	TGTGCCAGCAGCCCACTCCCACAGGGAAACAATGAGCAGTTCTTC	CASSPLPQGNNEQFF